The clone carrying this T cell receptor beta chain was seen only a few times. RNA transcripts served as the template for amplifying TCR beta CDR3 regions. HTBI primers drove first-round RT-PCR of the TCR CDR3. TCRdb fed the multiplex PCR reads into MiXCR, producing one record per CDR3 protein. The sample includes more than 450,000 distinct CDR3 sequences, 14% of them seen just once. Clinical symptoms, serum thyroxine, TRAb, thyroid ultrasound and orbital computed tomography informed diagnoses. This sample stems from a study of T cells in Graves' hyperthyroidism and ophthalmopathy. The germline CDR1 and CDR2 sequences are KGHSH and LQKENI. This CDR3 has 15 amino acids. V was cut by 0 bases and J by 0 bases, with 9 bases left in between.

V usage is TRBV18 and J usage is TRBJ2-7; D not certain. This receptor was obtained from a woman aged 35 to 49 with Graves' hyperthyroidism. Sequencing input: blood. This CDR3 reads CASSPPYGFSYEQYF. DNA for the CDR3: TGTGCCAGCTCACCACCGTACGGATTCTCCTACGAGCAGTACTTC.